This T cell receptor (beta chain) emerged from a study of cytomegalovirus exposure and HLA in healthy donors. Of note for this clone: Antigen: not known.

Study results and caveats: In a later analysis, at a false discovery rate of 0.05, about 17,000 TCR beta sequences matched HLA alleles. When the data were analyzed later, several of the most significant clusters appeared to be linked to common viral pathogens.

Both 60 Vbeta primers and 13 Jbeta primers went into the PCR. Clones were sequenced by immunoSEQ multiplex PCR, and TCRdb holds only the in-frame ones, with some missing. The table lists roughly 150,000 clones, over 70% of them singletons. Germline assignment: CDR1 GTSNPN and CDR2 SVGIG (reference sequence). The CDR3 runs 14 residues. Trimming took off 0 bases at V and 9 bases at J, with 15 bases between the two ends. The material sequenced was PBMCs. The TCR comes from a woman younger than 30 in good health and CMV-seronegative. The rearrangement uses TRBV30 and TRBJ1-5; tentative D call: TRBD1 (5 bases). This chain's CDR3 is CAWSVGLGQGPQHF. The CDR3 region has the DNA TGTGCCTGGAGTGTGGGCCTGGGGCAGGGGCCCCAGCATTTT.